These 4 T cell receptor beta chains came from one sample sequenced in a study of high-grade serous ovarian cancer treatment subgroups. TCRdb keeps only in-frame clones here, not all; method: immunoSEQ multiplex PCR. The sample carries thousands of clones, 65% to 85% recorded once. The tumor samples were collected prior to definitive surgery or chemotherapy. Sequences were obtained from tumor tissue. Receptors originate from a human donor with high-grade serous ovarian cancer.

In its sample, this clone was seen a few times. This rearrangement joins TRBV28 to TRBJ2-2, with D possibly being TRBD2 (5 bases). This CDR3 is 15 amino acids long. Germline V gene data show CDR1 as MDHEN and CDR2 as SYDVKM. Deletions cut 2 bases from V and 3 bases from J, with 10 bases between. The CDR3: CASSLRTDYTGELFF. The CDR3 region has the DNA TGTGCCAGCAGTTTAAGGACGGACTACACCGGGGAGCTGTTTTTT.

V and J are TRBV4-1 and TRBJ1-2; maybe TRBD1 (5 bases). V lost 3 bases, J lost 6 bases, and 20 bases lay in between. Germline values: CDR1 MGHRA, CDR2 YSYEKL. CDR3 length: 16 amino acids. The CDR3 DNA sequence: TGCGCCAGCAGCCAGATACACCGGACATCACTAGATGGCTACACCTTC. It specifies CASSQIHRTSLDGYTF.

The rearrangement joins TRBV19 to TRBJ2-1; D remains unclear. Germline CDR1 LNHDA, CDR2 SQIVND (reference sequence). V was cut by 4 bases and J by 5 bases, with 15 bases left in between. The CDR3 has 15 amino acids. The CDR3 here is CASSTGLGTDNEQFF. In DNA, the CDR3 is TGTGCCAGTAGTACTGGCCTTGGAACCGACAATGAGCAGTTCTTC.

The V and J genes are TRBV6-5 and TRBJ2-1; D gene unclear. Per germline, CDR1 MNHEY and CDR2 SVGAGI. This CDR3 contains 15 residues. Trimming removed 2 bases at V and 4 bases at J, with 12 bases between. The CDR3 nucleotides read TGTGCCAGCAGTTACACCCGACCAAGGTACAATGAGCAGTTCTTC. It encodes CASSYTRPRYNEQFF.